The rows below give T cell receptor beta chains drawn from one sample of a study of T cell responses to AZD1222 COVID-19 vaccine. TCRdb keeps only in-frame clones here, not all; method: immunoSEQ multiplex PCR. Here the sample spans some 170,000 clones, around 90% being singletons. The starting material was peripheral blood, obtained on day 0 of AZD1222 vaccination. These receptors were taken from an adult in good health. The CDR3 runs from the conserved cysteine through the conserved F or W. The D gene is left open where the match is weak. Not all rows give a size; the values are once, few, many and, for expanded clones, a class.

clone size	V gene	J gene	D gene	CDR3 protein	CDR3 DNA
NA	TRBV5-1	TRBJ2-7	NA	CASSSPPRTVSYEQYF	TGCGCCAGCAGCAGCCCTCCCCGGACCGTCTCCTACGAGCAGTACTTC
NA	TRBV5-1	TRBJ2-1	NA	CASSLVGQQIHEQFF	TGCGCCAGCAGCTTGGTAGGCCAGCAAATCCATGAGCAGTTCTTC
once	TRBV7-8	TRBJ1-3	TRBD1	CASSPGGSGNTIYF	TGTGCCAGCAGCCCAGGGGGCTCTGGAAACACCATATATTTT
NA	TRBV5-4	TRBJ2-2	TRBD2	CASSLRTSPSGELFF	TGTGCCAGCAGCCTCCGGACTAGCCCTTCCGGGGAGCTGTTTTTT
NA	TRBV10-3	TRBJ2-3	TRBD2	CAISLRTSGADTQYF	TGTGCCATCAGCCTTAGGACTAGCGGGGCAGATACGCAGTATTTT
once	TRBV7-6	TRBJ2-7	TRBD1	CASSRGQGAEQYF	TGTGCCAGCAGCAGAGGACAGGGGGCGGAGCAGTACTTC
NA	TRBV12-3/TRBV12-4	TRBJ1-2	NA	CASRRTENYGYTF	TGTGCCAGCAGGAGGACAGAGAACTATGGCTACACCTTC
NA	TRBV4-2	TRBJ1-4	NA	CASSPTATNEKLFF	TGTGCCAGCAGCCCGACAGCAACTAATGAAAAACTGTTTTTT
once	TRBV19	TRBJ1-1	NA	CASASKLQTEAFF	TGTGCCAGTGCGTCAAAGTTACAAACTGAAGCTTTCTTT
once	TRBV19	TRBJ2-5	NA	CASSTGWETQYF	TGTGCCAGTAGTACAGGGTGGGAGACCCAGTACTTC
NA	TRBV7-9	TRBJ1-2	TRBD1	CASSLEGDRGRGYTF	TGTGCCAGCAGCTTAGAGGGGGACAGGGGACGAGGCTACACCTTC
NA	TRBV28	TRBJ2-7	NA	CASSAADGSSYEQYF	TGTGCCAGCAGTGCGGCCGACGGGAGCTCCTACGAGCAGTACTTC
NA	TRBV23-1	TRBJ1-4	NA	CASSHSTSTNEKLFF	TGCGCCAGCAGTCACAGCACGTCAACTAATGAAAAACTGTTTTTT
NA	TRBV29-1	TRBJ1-3	NA	CSGSIGNTIYF	TGCAGCGGAAGCATCGGAAACACCATATATTTT
NA	TRBV4-1	TRBJ2-3	TRBD1	CASTRQGSTDTQYF	TGCGCCAGCACCAGACAGGGTAGCACAGATACGCAGTATTTT
NA	TRBV12-3/TRBV12-4	TRBJ2-5	NA	CASQLDALSAQYF	TGTGCCAGCCAACTCGATGCTCTGTCGGCCCAGTACTTC
NA	TRBV7-2	TRBJ2-3	NA	CASSLSAGTDTQYF	TGTGCCAGCAGCTTGTCAGCCGGCACAGATACGCAGTATTTT
NA	TRBV27	TRBJ1-2	TRBD1	CASRALRDRAFGYTF	TGTGCCAGCAGGGCCCTCCGGGACAGGGCTTTTGGCTACACCTTC
NA	TRBV7-2	TRBJ1-5	NA	CASSLETLGQPQHF	TGTGCCAGCAGCTTAGAGACCTTGGGACAGCCCCAGCATTTT
NA	TRBV28	TRBJ2-7	TRBD1	CASSQTGGEDLGEQYF	TGTGCCAGCAGCCAGACAGGGGGCGAGGATCTTGGTGAGCAGTACTTC
NA	TRBV9	TRBJ2-1	NA	CASNLRDTPNEQFF	TGTGCCAGCAACCTGCGGGATACCCCCAATGAGCAGTTCTTC
few	TRBV6-5	TRBJ1-2	NA	CASSSPRRRNYGYTF	TGTGCCAGCAGTTCCCCCAGGCGTAGGAACTATGGCTACACCTTC
NA	TRBV7-3	TRBJ1-2	TRBD1	CASSSGTGNGYTF	TGTGCCAGCAGCTCCGGGACAGGGAATGGCTACACCTTC
NA	TRBV6-5	TRBJ1-2	TRBD1	CASSLAGTGVYGYTF	TGTGCCAGCAGCCTGGCCGGGACAGGGGTCTATGGCTACACCTTC
NA	TRBV19	TRBJ2-7	NA	CASSIEGTTDEQYF	TGTGCCAGTAGTATCGAGGGGACAACCGACGAGCAGTACTTC
few	TRBV19	TRBJ1-1	NA	CASRRGDYTEAFF	TGTGCCAGTAGGCGGGGGGATTATACTGAAGCTTTCTTT
NA	TRBV6-2/TRBV6-3	TRBJ2-1	NA	CASSYLALGQYNEQFF	TGTGCCAGCAGTTACCTCGCACTAGGGCAATACAATGAGCAGTTCTTC
NA	TRBV30	TRBJ1-2	NA	CAWSVQGANYGYTF	TGTGCCTGGAGTGTGCAGGGAGCTAACTATGGCTACACCTTC
NA	TRBV7-6	TRBJ1-2	NA	CASSQNGGLGYTF	TGTGCCAGCAGCCAGAACGGGGGGTTAGGCTACACCTTC
few	TRBV4-2	TRBJ2-2	NA	CASSQDRVAGELFF	TGTGCCAGCAGCCAAGACAGGGTTGCCGGGGAGCTGTTTTTT
NA	TRBV18	TRBJ2-1	TRBD2	CASSQDGLAGEGQFF	TGTGCCAGCTCGCAGGACGGACTAGCAGGGGAGGGGCAGTTCTTC
NA	TRBV6-4	TRBJ1-2	TRBD1	CASSVGTALNYGYTF	TGTGCCAGCAGTGTTGGGACAGCACTTAACTATGGCTACACCTTC
once	TRBV3-1/TRBV3-2	TRBJ1-2	TRBD1	CASSQMDRGRNGYTF	TGTGCCAGCAGCCAAATGGACAGGGGAAGGAATGGCTACACCTTC
NA	TRBV29-1	TRBJ1-1	NA	CSVEARNTEAFF	TGCAGCGTTGAGGCTCGGAACACTGAAGCTTTCTTT
NA	TRBV7-3	TRBJ1-1	NA	CASSLDRSTEAFF	TGTGCCAGCAGCCTCGACAGGTCCACTGAAGCTTTCTTT
NA	TRBV30	TRBJ1-3	NA	CAWSSAGYGSGNTIYF	TGTGCCTGGAGTTCAGCAGGGTATGGCTCTGGAAACACCATATATTTT
few	TRBV4-2	TRBJ2-1	TRBD2	CASSQERQVLAGGDEQFF	TGTGCCAGCAGCCAAGAGAGGCAAGTACTAGCGGGAGGGGATGAGCAGTTCTTC
NA	TRBV28	TRBJ2-7	NA	CASSLGAHREQYF	TGTGCCAGCAGTTTAGGGGCCCACCGGGAGCAGTACTTC
NA	TRBV10-3	TRBJ1-2	TRBD1	CAISSDRVYGYTF	TGTGCCATCAGTTCGGACAGGGTCTATGGCTACACCTTC
NA	TRBV18	TRBJ2-3	TRBD2	CASSTSAGVFENTQYF	TGTGCCAGCTCAACGTCAGCGGGGGTATTCGAGAATACGCAGTATTTT
NA	TRBV11-2	TRBJ2-7	NA	CASSSMARGSEQYF	TGTGCCAGCAGCTCGATGGCGAGGGGGTCCGAGCAGTACTTC
NA	TRBV6-5	TRBJ1-4	TRBD1	CASSYSKQGMEKLFF	TGTGCCAGCAGTTACTCGAAACAGGGGATGGAAAAACTGTTTTTT
NA	TRBV6-5	TRBJ1-2	NA	CASRYSGTPNYGYTF	TGTGCCAGCAGATACTCCGGGACGCCTAACTATGGCTACACCTTC
once	TRBV27	TRBJ1-2	NA	CASKAGQPGGYTF	TGTGCCAGCAAAGCAGGACAACCTGGTGGCTACACCTTC
NA	TRBV6-5	TRBJ1-1	TRBD1	CASQGAGMNTEAFF	TGTGCCAGCCAGGGGGCGGGGATGAACACTGAAGCTTTCTTT
NA	TRBV9	TRBJ2-2	TRBD2	CASSVPASGDTGELFF	TGTGCCAGCAGCGTACCCGCTAGCGGGGACACCGGGGAGCTGTTTTTT
NA	TRBV14	TRBJ1-3	NA	CASRTGFSGNTIYF	TGTGCCAGCAGAACAGGCTTCTCTGGAAACACCATATATTTT
NA	TRBV6-5	TRBJ1-2	NA	CASSYQGLGGYTF	TGTGCCAGCAGTTACCAGGGACTCGGGGGCTACACCTTC
NA	TRBV3-1/TRBV3-2	TRBJ2-1	NA	CASRARGGSNEQFF	TGTGCCAGCAGGGCAAGGGGGGGGTCGAATGAGCAGTTCTTC
NA	TRBV25-1	TRBJ1-6	NA	CASRTGLQNSPLHF	TGTGCCAGCAGGACGGGACTTCAGAATTCACCCCTCCACTTT
NA	TRBV2	TRBJ2-3	NA	CASTGGTDTQYF	TGTGCCAGCACAGGTGGCACAGATACGCAGTATTTT
NA	TRBV11-3	TRBJ1-4	TRBD1	CASSEQTGMREKLFF	TGTGCCAGCAGCGAGCAGACAGGGATGCGTGAAAAACTGTTTTTT
NA	TRBV7-9	TRBJ1-1	NA	CASSLQGNTEAFF	TGTGCCAGCAGCTTGCAGGGGAACACTGAAGCTTTCTTT
NA	TRBV6-5	TRBJ1-5	NA	CASSYSQGRPQHF	TGTGCCAGCAGTTATTCCCAGGGACGGCCCCAGCATTTT
NA	TRBV24-1	TRBJ2-1	NA	CASSGHGEQFF	TGTGCCTCCTCCGGTCATGGTGAGCAGTTCTTC
NA	TRBV5-8	TRBJ2-5	TRBD1	CASSPRTGGMETQYF	TGTGCCAGCAGCCCTAGGACAGGGGGCATGGAGACCCAGTACTTC
once	TRBV6-5	TRBJ1-1	NA	CASSYSTGSNTEAFF	TGTGCCAGCAGTTACTCGACGGGTTCTAACACTGAAGCTTTCTTT
NA	TRBV11-1	TRBJ1-1	TRBD1	CASSYTGDLVNTEAFF	TGTGCCAGCAGCTACACAGGGGATCTGGTGAACACTGAAGCTTTCTTT
NA	TRBV28	TRBJ2-5	TRBD2	CASSGQTSGRAWETQYF	TGTGCCAGCAGTGGCCAAACTAGCGGGAGGGCCTGGGAGACCCAGTACTTC